A selection of T cell receptor beta chains follows, all from one sample in a study of shared clonotypes between healthy human individuals. TCRdb's table, derived via immunoSEQ multiplex PCR, lists solely in-frame clones and lacks some. The sample shows approximately 640,000 clones, 55% to 75% of them seen only once. The specimen sequenced was memory CD4+ T cells sorted from blood. These TCRs come from a woman aged 30 to 39 in good health. Both conserved end residues are part of each CDR3. Fields, in order: V gene, clone size, D gene, J gene, CDR3 protein, CDR3 DNA. D genes are given only for firm matches. Size is stated for part of the rows, as once, few or many counts, or as a class when the clone is expanded.

TRBV14	-	-	TRBJ2-6	CASSRGSYSGANVLTF	TGTGCCAGCAGCCGGGGCAGTTACTCTGGGGCCAACGTCCTGACTTTC
TRBV27	-	-	TRBJ2-1	CASSARLLGSYNEQFF	TGTGCCAGCAGCGCCAGGCTCCTGGGTTCCTACAATGAGCAGTTCTTC
TRBV7-9	few	TRBD2	TRBJ2-7	CASSLVVAGDYEQYF	TGTGCCAGCAGCTTAGTAGTAGCGGGAGACTACGAGCAGTACTTC
TRBV27	-	-	TRBJ2-2	CASSFRGTGELFF	TGTGCCAGCAGTTTTCGGGGCACCGGGGAGCTGTTTTTT
TRBV4-1	once	-	TRBJ2-3	CASSQERGAVPSTDTQYF	TGCGCCAGCAGCCAAGAACGAGGAGCGGTACCTAGCACAGATACGCAGTATTTT
TRBV7-2	-	TRBD2	TRBJ2-5	CASSTIAGGKETQYF	TGTGCCAGCAGCACGATAGCGGGAGGGAAAGAGACCCAGTACTTC
TRBV10-3	-	TRBD1	TRBJ1-5	CAISDPGQGNQPQHF	TGTGCCATCAGTGATCCGGGACAGGGGAATCAGCCCCAGCATTTT
TRBV30	-	TRBD1	TRBJ2-3	CAWSPGQGGTDTQYF	TGTGCCTGGAGTCCCGGACAGGGGGGTACAGATACGCAGTATTTT
TRBV28	-	TRBD1	TRBJ2-2	CASSLGSGGFGGELFF	TGTGCCAGCAGTTTAGGGTCAGGGGGCTTCGGCGGGGAGCTGTTTTTT
TRBV28	few	-	TRBJ2-1	CASSLLADSSWVF	TGTGCCAGCAGTCTCCTGGCGGACAGCTCGTGGGTCTTC
TRBV30	-	TRBD1	TRBJ2-7	CAWSARGPYEQYF	TGTGCCTGGAGTGCCAGGGGGCCCTACGAGCAGTACTTC